The text below deals with one T cell receptor beta chain. Its specificity is unknown. These data are taken from a study of shared clonotypes between healthy human individuals. Study-wide points: Represented diversity, genetic and exposure-history alike, was limited by few donors. An effect of sequencing depth on clonotype sharing among donors was expected.

Germline V gene data show CDR1 as SNHLY and CDR2 as FYNNEI. The CDR3 has 16 residues. V was clipped by 3 bases and J by 4 bases, with 15 bases between them. Using immunoSEQ multiplex PCR, the repertoire was profiled, and TCRdb retains in-frame clones only, with some absent. The sample holds some 2,000,000 clones, roughly 94% seen once. V is TRBV2 and J is TRBJ2-2; the D is unclear. Sequencing was done on a sample of naive CD4+ T cells sorted from blood. Subset denoted: CD45RA+ positively selected. The TCR comes from a man between 18 and 29 years old in good health. The CDR3 DNA sequence: TGTGCCAGCAGTGAGCTGACAAGCCCCAGCACCGGGGAGCTGTTTTTT. Its translation is CASSELTSPSTGELFF. The whole variable domain, remainder taken from reference TRBV2 and TRBJ2-2, is EPEVTQTPSHQVTQMGQEVILRCVPISNHLYFYWYRQILGQKVEFLVSFYNNEISEKSEIFDDQFSVERPDGSNFTLKIRSTKLEDSAMYFCASSELTSPSTGELFFGEGSRLTVL.